This T cell receptor (beta chain) was obtained from a study of PD-L1 blockade in urothelial cancer. Study summary: Bladder-origin urothelial cancer in males described about 90% of the 29 patients. After treatment start, blood was analyzed at 3 weeks (second dose) and at 6 weeks.

Trimming stripped 7 bases from V and 3 bases from J, with 12 bases between. The CDR3 runs to 13 residues. Germline V gene sequence: CDR1 SNHLY, CDR2 FYNNEI. Clones were read by immunoSEQ multiplex PCR, and TCRdb kept only the in-frame ones, dropping some. This table has 60,000 or so clones, over 70% appearing once. Urothelial carcinoma, locally advanced or metastatic, affected the patients. V usage is TRBV2 and J usage is TRBJ1-1, with D perhaps TRBD1 (6 bases). The TCR comes from a man between 65 and 85 years old with urothelial cancer. The sequences come from PBMCs, collected around atezolizumab (anti-PD-L1) treatment. CDR3 sequence (DNA): TGTGCCAGCATCCAAACAGGGTACACTGAAGCTTTCTTT. This codes for CASIQTGYTEAFF.